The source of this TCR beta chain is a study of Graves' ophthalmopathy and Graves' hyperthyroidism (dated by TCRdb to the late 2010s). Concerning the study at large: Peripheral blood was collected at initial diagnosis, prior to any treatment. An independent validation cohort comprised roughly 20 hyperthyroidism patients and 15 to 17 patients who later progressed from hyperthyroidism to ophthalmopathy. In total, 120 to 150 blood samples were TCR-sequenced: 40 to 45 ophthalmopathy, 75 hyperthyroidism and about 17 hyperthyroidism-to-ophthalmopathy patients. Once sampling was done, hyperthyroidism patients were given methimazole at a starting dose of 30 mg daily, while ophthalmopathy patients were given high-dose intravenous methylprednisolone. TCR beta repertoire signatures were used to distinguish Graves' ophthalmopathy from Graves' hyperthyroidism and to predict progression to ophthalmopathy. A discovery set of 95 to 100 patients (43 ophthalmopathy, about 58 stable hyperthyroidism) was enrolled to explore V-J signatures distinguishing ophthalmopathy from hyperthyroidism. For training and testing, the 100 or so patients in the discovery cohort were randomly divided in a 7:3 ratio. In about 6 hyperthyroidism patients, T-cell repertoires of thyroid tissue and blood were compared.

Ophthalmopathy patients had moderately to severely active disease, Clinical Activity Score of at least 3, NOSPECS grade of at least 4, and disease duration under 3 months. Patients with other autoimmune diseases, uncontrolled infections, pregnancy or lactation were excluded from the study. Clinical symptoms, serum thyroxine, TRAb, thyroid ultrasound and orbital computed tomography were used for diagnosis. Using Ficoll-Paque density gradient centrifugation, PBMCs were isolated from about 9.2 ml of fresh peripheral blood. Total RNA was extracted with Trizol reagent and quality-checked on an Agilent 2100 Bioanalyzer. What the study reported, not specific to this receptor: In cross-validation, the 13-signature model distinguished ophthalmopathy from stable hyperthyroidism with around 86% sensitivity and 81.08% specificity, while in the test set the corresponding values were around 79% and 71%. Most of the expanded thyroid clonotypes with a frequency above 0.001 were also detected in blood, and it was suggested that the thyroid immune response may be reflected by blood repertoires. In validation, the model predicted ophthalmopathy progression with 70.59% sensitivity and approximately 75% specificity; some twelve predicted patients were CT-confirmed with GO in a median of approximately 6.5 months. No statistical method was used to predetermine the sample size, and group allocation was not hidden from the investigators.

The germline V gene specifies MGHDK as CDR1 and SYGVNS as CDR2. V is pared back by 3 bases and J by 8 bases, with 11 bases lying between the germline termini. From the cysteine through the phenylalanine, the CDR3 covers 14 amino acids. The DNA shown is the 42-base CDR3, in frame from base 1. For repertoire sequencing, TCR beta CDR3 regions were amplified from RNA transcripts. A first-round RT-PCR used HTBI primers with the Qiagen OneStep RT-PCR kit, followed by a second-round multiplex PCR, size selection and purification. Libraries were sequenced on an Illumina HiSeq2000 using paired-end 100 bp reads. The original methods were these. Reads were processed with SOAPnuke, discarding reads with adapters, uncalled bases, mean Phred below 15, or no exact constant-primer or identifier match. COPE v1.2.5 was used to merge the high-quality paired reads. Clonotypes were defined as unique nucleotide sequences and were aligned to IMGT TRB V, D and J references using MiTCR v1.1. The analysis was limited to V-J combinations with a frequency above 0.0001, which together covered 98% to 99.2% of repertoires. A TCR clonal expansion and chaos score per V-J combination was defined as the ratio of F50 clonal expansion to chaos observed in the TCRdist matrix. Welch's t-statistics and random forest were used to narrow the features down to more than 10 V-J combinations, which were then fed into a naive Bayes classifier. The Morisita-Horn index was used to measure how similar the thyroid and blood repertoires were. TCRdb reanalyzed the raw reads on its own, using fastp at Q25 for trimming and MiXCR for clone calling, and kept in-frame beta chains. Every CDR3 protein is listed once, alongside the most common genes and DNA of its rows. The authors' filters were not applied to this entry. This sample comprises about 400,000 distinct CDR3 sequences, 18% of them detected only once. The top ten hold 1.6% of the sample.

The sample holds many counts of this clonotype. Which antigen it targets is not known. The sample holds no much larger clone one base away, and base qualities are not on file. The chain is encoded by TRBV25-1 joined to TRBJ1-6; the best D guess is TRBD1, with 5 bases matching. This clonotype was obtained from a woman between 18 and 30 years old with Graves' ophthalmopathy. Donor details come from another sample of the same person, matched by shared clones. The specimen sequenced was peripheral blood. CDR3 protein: CASSDPGDYSPLHF. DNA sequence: TGTGCCAGCAGTGATCCCGGGGACTATTCACCCCTCCACTTT. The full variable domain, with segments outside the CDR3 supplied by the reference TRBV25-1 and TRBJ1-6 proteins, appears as EADIYQTPRYLVIGTGKKITLECSQTMGHDKMYWYQQDPGMELHLIHYSYGVNSTEKGDLSSESTVSRIRTEHFPLTLESARPSHTSQYLCASSDPGDYSPLHFGNGTRLTVT.